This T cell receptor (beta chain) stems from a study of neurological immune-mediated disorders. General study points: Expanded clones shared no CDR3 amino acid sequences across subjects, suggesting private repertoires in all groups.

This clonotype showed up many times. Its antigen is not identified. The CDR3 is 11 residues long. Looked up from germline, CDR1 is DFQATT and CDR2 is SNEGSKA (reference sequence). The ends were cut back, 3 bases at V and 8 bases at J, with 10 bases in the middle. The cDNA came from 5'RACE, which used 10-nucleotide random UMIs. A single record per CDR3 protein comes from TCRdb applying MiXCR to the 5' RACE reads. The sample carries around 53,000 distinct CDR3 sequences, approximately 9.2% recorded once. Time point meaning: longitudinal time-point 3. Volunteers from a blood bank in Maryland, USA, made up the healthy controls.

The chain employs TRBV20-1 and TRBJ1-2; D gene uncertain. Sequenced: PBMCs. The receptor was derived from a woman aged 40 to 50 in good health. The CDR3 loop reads CSASYVGGYTF. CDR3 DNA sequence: TGCAGTGCTAGTTACGTGGGGGGCTACACCTTC.